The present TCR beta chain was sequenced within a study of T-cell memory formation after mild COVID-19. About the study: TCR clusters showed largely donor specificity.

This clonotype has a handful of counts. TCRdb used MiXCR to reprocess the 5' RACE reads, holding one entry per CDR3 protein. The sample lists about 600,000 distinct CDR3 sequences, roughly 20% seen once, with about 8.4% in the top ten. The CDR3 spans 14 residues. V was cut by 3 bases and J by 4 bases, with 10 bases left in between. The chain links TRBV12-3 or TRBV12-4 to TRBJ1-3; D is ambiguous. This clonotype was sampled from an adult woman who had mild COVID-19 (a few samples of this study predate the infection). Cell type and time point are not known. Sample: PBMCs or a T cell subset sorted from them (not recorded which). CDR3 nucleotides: TGTGCCAGCAGTTTGGCCTTGACGGGAAACACCATATATTTT. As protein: CASSLALTGNTIYF.